A single sample is the source of the 4 T cell receptor beta chains below, sequenced in a study of chemoradiotherapy in HPV16-positive cancers. Profiling relied on immunoSEQ multiplex PCR, and the TCRdb table lists in-frame clones only, not all of them. The sample gives 14,000 or so clones, roughly 69% of which show up once; roughly 19% is in the top ten. Sampling was conducted from a patient who underwent chemoradiotherapy. These receptors were obtained from a human donor with HPV-associated anogenital cancer.

The J gene is TRBJ1-3, the V gene TRBV28; D is uncertain. Germline lookup yields CDR1 MDHEN and CDR2 SYDVKM. V was clipped by 2 bases and J by 0 bases, with 11 bases between them. The CDR3 is made up of 16 amino acids. CDR3 sequence (DNA): TGTGCCAGCAGTTTACCTAGTCCTAGCTCTGGAAACACCATATATTTT. Translated, it gives CASSLPSPSSGNTIYF.

This chain connects TRBV15 to TRBJ1-5; unclear D gene. The germline V gene encodes CDR1 LNHNV and CDR2 YYDKDF (reference sequence). Trimming removed 2 bases from V and 9 bases from J, with 11 bases in between. The CDR3 extends over 13 amino acids. The CDR3 is CATSRPDAGPQHF. The CDR3 DNA follows: TGTGCCACCAGCAGACCCGACGCCGGGCCCCAGCATTTT. The full variable domain, in which reference TRBV15 and TRBJ1-5 provide the parts outside the CDR3, is DAMVIQNPRYQVTQFGKPVTLSCSQTLNHNVMYWYQQKSSQAPKLLFHYYDKDFNNEADTPDNFQSRRPNTSFCFLDIRSPGLGDTAMYLCATSRPDAGPQHFGDGTRLSIL.

V and J are TRBV7-2 and TRBJ1-3; D gene uncertain. Germline assignment: CDR1 SGHTA and CDR2 FQGNSA. The ends were cut back, 0 bases at V and 0 bases at J, with 9 bases in the middle. The CDR3 is 16 residues long. The CDR3 protein is CASSLAVGFSGNTIYF. The CDR3 coding sequence is TGTGCCAGCAGCTTAGCGGTGGGGTTCTCTGGAAACACCATATATTTT.

By share, this clone ranks as medium-sized (0.01 to 0.1%). The genes are TRBV14 and TRBJ2-7, with D hard to call. Trimming pared 4 bases from V and 3 bases from J, leaving 7 bases between. The length of the CDR3 is 12 residues. Germline V gives CDR1 SGHDN, CDR2 FVKESK. CDR3 nucleotide sequence: TGTGCCAGCAGCCGGTGGGGCTACGAGCAGTACTTC. As protein: CASSRWGYEQYF.